The rows below give T cell receptor beta chains drawn from one sample of a study of shared clonotypes between healthy human individuals. Repertoires were generated with immunoSEQ multiplex PCR, while TCRdb's copy carries only in-frame clones and drops some. The sample includes just over 2,000,000 clones, approximately 95% of them seen just once. The specimen was naive CD8+ T cells sorted from blood. These receptors were taken from a man younger than 35 in good health. CDR3s include the opening cysteine and the closing phenylalanine or tryptophan. Each record gives: V gene, CDR3 length, clone size, J gene, D gene, CDR3 protein, CDR3 DNA. The D gene is left open where the match is weak. Clone size, where shown, is once, few, many, or a class for clones that have expanded.

TRBV10-2,16,NA,TRBJ1-2,NA,CASSIFLGESNYGYTF,TGCGCCAGCAGTATTTTCCTTGGGGAGTCTAACTATGGCTACACCTTC
TRBV6-5,14,NA,TRBJ2-2,NA,CASSYRLATRELFF,TGTGCCAGCAGTTACCGCCTAGCGACTAGGGAGCTGTTTTTT
TRBV7-9,13,NA,TRBJ1-2,TRBD1,CASNQGARYGYTF,TGTGCCAGTAACCAGGGGGCTCGGTATGGCTACACCTTC
TRBV28,12,once,TRBJ2-7,NA,CASSPGSYEQYF,TGTGCCAGCAGTCCTGGCTCGTACGAGCAGTACTTC
TRBV27,18,NA,TRBJ2-1,TRBD2,CASSRALAGGPEYNEQFF,TGTGCCAGCAGTCGGGCGCTAGCGGGAGGGCCCGAGTACAATGAGCAGTTCTTC
TRBV9,15,NA,TRBJ2-7,TRBD1,CASSPWTGSGYEQYF,TGTGCCAGCAGCCCCTGGACAGGGAGCGGCTACGAGCAGTACTTC
TRBV11-1,16,once,TRBJ2-3,TRBD2,CASSLLTSGVTDTQYF,TGTGCCAGCAGCCTACTGACTAGCGGGGTTACAGATACGCAGTATTTT
TRBV4-3,16,NA,TRBJ2-7,TRBD1,CASSQGAGGAYYEQYF,TGCGCCAGCAGCCAAGGAGCAGGGGGAGCATACTACGAGCAGTACTTC
TRBV9,15,NA,TRBJ2-7,NA,CASSVASSASYEQYF,TGTGCCAGCAGCGTAGCAAGTTCGGCCTCCTACGAGCAGTACTTC
TRBV4-2,16,NA,TRBJ1-3,NA,CASSQDPGVGGNTIYF,TGTGCCAGCAGCCAAGACCCGGGAGTGGGGGGAAACACCATATATTTT
TRBV7-8,11,NA,TRBJ2-1,NA,CASSPALEQFF,TGTGCCAGCAGCCCCGCGCTTGAGCAGTTCTTC
TRBV5-1,14,NA,TRBJ2-1,NA,CASTLQGIHNEQFF,TGCGCCAGCACCCTACAGGGTATTCACAATGAGCAGTTCTTC
TRBV7-9,16,NA,TRBJ2-3,TRBD2,CASSGLAGVRADTQYF,TGTGCCAGCAGCGGACTAGCGGGGGTCCGGGCAGATACGCAGTATTTT
TRBV4-3,18,NA,TRBJ2-7,NA,CASSQVLALQALTYEQYF,TGCGCCAGCAGCCAAGTTCTGGCGCTCCAGGCTCTTACCTACGAGCAGTACTTC
TRBV4-1,14,NA,TRBJ2-1,TRBD2,CASSQIAGDNEQFF,TGCGCCAGCAGCCAAATAGCGGGGGACAATGAGCAGTTCTTC
TRBV5-1,17,NA,TRBJ1-1,TRBD1,CASSLGQGGFLDTEAFF,TGCGCCAGCAGCCTGGGACAGGGGGGCTTTCTGGACACTGAAGCTTTCTTT
TRBV7-9,12,NA,TRBJ2-7,NA,CASSYQANEQYF,TGTGCCAGCAGCTACCAAGCGAACGAGCAGTACTTC
TRBV4-1,17,NA,TRBJ1-4,TRBD1,CASSQEPNRGQGEKLFF,TGCGCCAGCAGCCAAGAGCCGAACAGGGGGCAGGGTGAAAAACTGTTTTTT
TRBV13,17,NA,TRBJ2-1,TRBD2,CASSWGLAGVGYNEQFF,TGTGCCAGCAGCTGGGGACTAGCGGGAGTAGGGTACAATGAGCAGTTCTTC
TRBV6-5,15,once,TRBJ2-7,NA,CASTLRPWGYYEQYF,TGTGCCAGCACCCTCCGCCCCTGGGGCTACTACGAGCAGTACTTC
TRBV7-8,18,NA,TRBJ2-2,TRBD2,CASSLAGGTYPNTGELFF,TGTGCCAGCAGCTTAGCGGGAGGGACGTACCCAAACACCGGGGAGCTGTTTTTT
TRBV9,16,NA,TRBJ2-7,TRBD1,CASRTWTGASSYEQYF,TGTGCCAGCAGAACCTGGACAGGGGCCAGCTCCTACGAGCAGTACTTC
TRBV7-9,15,NA,TRBJ2-1,TRBD2,CASSLLAGGSGEQFF,TGTGCCAGCAGCTTACTAGCGGGGGGGTCAGGTGAGCAGTTCTTC
TRBV9,14,NA,TRBJ2-3,TRBD1,CASSTRTGMNTQYF,TGTGCCAGCAGCACTCGGACAGGGATGAATACGCAGTATTTT
TRBV9,13,few,TRBJ2-7,NA,CASSVEDGYEQYF,TGTGCCAGCAGCGTAGAGGACGGCTACGAGCAGTACTTC
TRBV27,15,NA,TRBJ1-4,NA,CASSFGATGLEKLFF,TGTGCCAGCAGTTTTGGGGCCACAGGGTTAGAAAAACTGTTTTTT
TRBV5-6,11,NA,TRBJ2-1,NA,CASSFSEEQFF,TGTGCCAGCAGCTTTAGTGAAGAGCAGTTCTTC
TRBV7-9,16,NA,TRBJ2-1,TRBD2,CASSLVAGVVGNEQFF,TGTGCCAGCAGCTTAGTCGCGGGAGTGGTCGGAAATGAGCAGTTCTTC
TRBV4-3,15,NA,TRBJ2-7,TRBD1,CASSQPGTGTYEQYF,TGCGCCAGCAGCCAACCCGGGACAGGGACCTACGAGCAGTACTTC
TRBV14,16,NA,TRBJ2-1,TRBD2,CASSLRGRAFGNEQFF,TGTGCCAGCAGCCTTAGAGGGAGGGCTTTCGGTAATGAGCAGTTCTTC
TRBV9,14,NA,TRBJ2-1,TRBD2,CASSGIAGDNEQFF,TGTGCCAGCAGCGGAATAGCGGGGGACAATGAGCAGTTCTTC
TRBV5-1,14,NA,TRBJ2-3,NA,CASRYSGGTDTQYF,TGCGCCAGCCGATACAGTGGCGGAACAGATACGCAGTATTTT
TRBV5-1,14,NA,TRBJ2-3,TRBD2,CASSSQRGSDTQYF,TGCGCCAGCAGCTCCCAGCGGGGGTCAGATACGCAGTATTTT
TRBV5-6,17,NA,TRBJ2-7,TRBD2,CASSLDLGLAGSYEQYF,TGTGCCAGCAGCTTGGATTTAGGACTAGCGGGATCCTACGAGCAGTACTTC
TRBV4-1,16,NA,TRBJ1-1,NA,CASSQDLMLEHSEAFF,TGCGCCAGCAGCCAAGATCTTATGCTCGAACACTCGGAAGCTTTCTTT
TRBV7-9,17,NA,TRBJ2-2,TRBD2,CASSFEDGSGIVGELFF,TGTGCCAGCAGCTTTGAAGATGGTAGCGGGATTGTTGGGGAGCTGTTTTTT
TRBV4-1,15,NA,TRBJ1-5,NA,CASSQEKGQSQPQHF,TGCGCCAGCAGCCAAGAAAAGGGGCAGAGTCAGCCCCAGCATTTT
TRBV6-5,16,NA,TRBJ2-2,TRBD2,CASSYSGGEGTGELFF,TGTGCCAGCAGTTACTCGGGCGGGGAGGGGACCGGGGAGCTGTTTTTT
TRBV29-1,13,NA,TRBJ2-7,NA,CSVLLGDGYEQYF,TGCAGCGTCCTTCTGGGTGATGGCTACGAGCAGTACTTC
TRBV28,15,NA,TRBJ2-7,TRBD2,CASSDLAGGSYEQYF,TGTGCCAGCAGTGACTTAGCGGGGGGTTCCTACGAGCAGTACTTC
TRBV11-2,12,NA,TRBJ1-2,NA,CASSLEARVLYF,TGTGCCAGCAGCTTAGAGGCCAGGGTTTTGTATTTC
TRBV7-9,16,NA,TRBJ2-3,NA,CASSQVGLTSTDTQYF,TGTGCCAGCAGCCAAGTTGGACTAACCTCTACAGATACGCAGTATTTT
TRBV7-6,15,NA,TRBJ2-2,TRBD2,CASSLSAGGPGELFF,TGTGCCAGCAGCTTATCAGCGGGAGGCCCCGGGGAGCTGTTTTTT
TRBV4-1,16,NA,TRBJ2-4,TRBD1,CASRPDRGGTRDIQYF,TGCGCCAGCAGACCCGACAGGGGGGGAACGCGGGACATTCAGTACTTC
TRBV6-5,14,NA,TRBJ1-1,TRBD1,CASIQGQGNTEAFF,TGTGCCAGCATCCAAGGACAGGGAAACACTGAAGCTTTCTTT
TRBV29-1,18,NA,TRBJ2-2,TRBD2,CSARSSAGGPPNTGELFF,TGCAGCGCCCGGTCGTCGGCGGGAGGGCCGCCGAACACCGGGGAGCTGTTTTTT
TRBV5-1,15,NA,TRBJ1-2,TRBD1,CASREGTGGDYGYTF,TGCGCCAGCAGGGAAGGGACAGGGGGAGACTATGGCTACACCTTC
TRBV19,17,once,TRBJ2-3,NA,CASSIDPDSAGTDTQYF,TGTGCCAGTAGTATAGATCCTGATAGTGCGGGGACAGATACGCAGTATTTT
TRBV6-6,13,NA,TRBJ1-1,NA,CASSSIPGAEAFF,TGTGCCAGCAGTTCCATCCCGGGGGCTGAAGCTTTCTTT
TRBV7-9,12,NA,TRBJ2-5,NA,CASSLGRETQYF,TGTGCCAGCAGCTTGGGCAGGGAGACCCAGTACTTC
TRBV10-3,15,NA,TRBJ2-5,TRBD2,CAISQSLAGAETQYF,TGTGCCATCAGCCAGTCACTAGCGGGGGCAGAGACCCAGTACTTC
TRBV27,14,NA,TRBJ2-1,TRBD2,CASGTGTRGNEQFF,TGTGCCAGCGGTACCGGGACTAGGGGTAATGAGCAGTTCTTC
TRBV6-5,13,NA,TRBJ2-7,TRBD1,CASSITGGYEQYF,TGTGCCAGCAGTATCACAGGGGGCTACGAGCAGTACTTC
TRBV27,11,NA,TRBJ2-5,NA,CASILQETQYF,TGTGCCAGCATCCTCCAAGAGACCCAGTACTTC
TRBV9,14,NA,TRBJ2-3,NA,CASTLTGLTDTQYF,TGTGCCAGCACGTTGACAGGTCTCACAGATACGCAGTATTTT
TRBV19,13,NA,TRBJ2-7,NA,CASSMTVSYEQYF,TGTGCCAGTAGTATGACTGTTTCCTACGAGCAGTACTTC
TRBV6-1,15,NA,TRBJ1-4,NA,CASSQGWGINEKLFF,TGTGCCAGCAGCCAGGGTTGGGGAATTAATGAAAAACTGTTTTTT
TRBV13,15,NA,TRBJ2-7,NA,CASSSPGLGEGEQYF,TGTGCCAGCAGCTCACCGGGACTGGGTGAGGGGGAGCAGTACTTC
TRBV4-1,17,NA,TRBJ2-1,TRBD2,CASSPLGTGLADNEQFF,TGCGCCAGCAGCCCCTTGGGGACGGGACTAGCGGACAATGAGCAGTTCTTC
TRBV7-6,13,NA,TRBJ1-1,NA,CASSRGLYTEAFF,TGTGCCAGCAGCCGAGGGTTGTACACTGAAGCTTTCTTT